The text below deals with one T cell receptor (beta chain). The antigen remains unidentified. This entry comes from a study of T-cell memory formation after mild COVID-19. Using constant-segment primers, 5'RACE produced TCR alpha and TCR beta cDNA libraries carrying sample barcodes and UMIs. One entry per CDR3 protein, called by TCRdb with MiXCR from the 5' RACE reads. The sample contains roughly 48,000 distinct CDR3 sequences, roughly 27% of which appear only once. V shed 1 base and J shed 6 bases, with 6 bases lying between them. This CDR3 contains 12 residues. CDR1 is LNHNV and CDR2 is YYDKDF in the germline V gene (reference sequence). Study results and caveats: Cross-reactive memory appears to have joined, as suggested by some responding clones showing up in pre-infection memory. Whereas later expanders leaned CD4+, clones contracting day 15 to 85 showed a balanced CD4/CD8 makeup.

This receptor was identified in a man aged 18 to 30 who had mild COVID-19 (a few samples of this study predate the infection). Cell type and time point are not known. The chain is built from TRBV15 and TRBJ2-5; D not resolved. The sample taken for sequencing was PBMCs or a T cell subset sorted from them (not recorded which). CDR3 in amino acids: CATSRGSQTQYF. CDR3 sequence (DNA): TGTGCCACCAGCAGAGGGTCGCAGACCCAGTACTTC. The full variable domain, in which reference TRBV15 and TRBJ2-5 provide the parts outside the CDR3, is DAMVIQNPRYQVTQFGKPVTLSCSQTLNHNVMYWYQQKSSQAPKLLFHYYDKDFNNEADTPDNFQSRRPNTSFCFLDIRSPGLGDTAMYLCATSRGSQTQYFGPGTRLLVL.